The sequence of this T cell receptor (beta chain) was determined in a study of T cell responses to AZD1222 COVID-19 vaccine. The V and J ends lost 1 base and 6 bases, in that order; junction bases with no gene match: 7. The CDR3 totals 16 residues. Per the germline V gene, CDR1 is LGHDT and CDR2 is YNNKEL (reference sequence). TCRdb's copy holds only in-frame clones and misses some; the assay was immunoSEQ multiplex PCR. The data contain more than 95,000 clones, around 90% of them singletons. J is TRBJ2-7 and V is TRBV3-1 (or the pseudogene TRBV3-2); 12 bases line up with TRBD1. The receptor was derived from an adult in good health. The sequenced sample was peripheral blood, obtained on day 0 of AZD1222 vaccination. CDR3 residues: CASSQAGQGAIGEQYF. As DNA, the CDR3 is TGTGCCAGCAGCCAAGCGGGACAGGGGGCGATCGGCGAGCAGTACTTC.